This T cell receptor beta chain was identified in a study of cytotoxic CD8 clonotypes in ibrutinib-treated CLL. Study-level background: Collecting the response samples happened after a median 12 months of treatment, with a range of 6 to 36.

The V gene's germline CDR1 is LNHDA and CDR2 SQIVND (reference sequence). The CDR3 extends over 16 amino acids. Deletions cut 3 bases from V and 5 bases from J, with 17 bases between. Clones were sequenced by immunoSEQ multiplex PCR, and TCRdb holds only the in-frame ones, with some missing. The sample has roughly 150,000 clones, roughly 86% seen once. The input for sequencing was PBMCs, taken after 12 months of ibrutinib treatment. The receptor was isolated from a human donor with chronic lymphocytic leukemia. The rearrangement links TRBV19 to TRBJ1-5; tentative D call: TRBD1 (6 bases). The chain's CDR3 is CASSMRAGRGDQPQHF. The CDR3 region has the DNA TGTGCCAGTAGTATGAGGGCGGGGAGGGGGGATCAGCCCCAGCATTTT.